This T cell receptor (beta chain) came from a study of T cells in Graves' hyperthyroidism and ophthalmopathy (dated by TCRdb to the late 2010s). With respect to the entire study: Peripheral blood was collected at initial diagnosis, before any treatment. For training and testing, the 110 or so patients in the discovery cohort were randomly divided in a 7:3 ratio. The paper describes TCR Vbeta CDR3 sequencing of 140 or so peripheral blood samples, made up of under 50 ophthalmopathy patients, around 73 hyperthyroidism patients and about 17 progressor patients. Prospective prediction of ophthalmopathy was tested in an independent validation cohort of some 19 hyperthyroidism patients and 15 to 17 patients who later progressed to ophthalmopathy. TCR V-J signatures able to tell the groups apart were searched for in a discovery cohort of 100 patients, of whom 40 to 45 had Graves' ophthalmopathy and around 57 had stable Graves' hyperthyroidism. The study also compared thyroid tissue and blood T-cell repertoires from a handful of Graves' hyperthyroidism patients. After blood sampling, hyperthyroidism patients were treated with methimazole at a starting dose of 30 mg daily, and ophthalmopathy patients were treated with high-dose intravenous methylprednisolone.

Its CDR3 holds 17 amino acids, cysteine through phenylalanine. Only the CDR3 region is kept as DNA, spanning 51 bases read in frame from base 1. CDR1 is given as MNHNS and CDR2 as SASEGT, both from the germline V gene. Germline trimming: 5 bases from V, 3 bases from J; junction bases outside gene matches: 12. The TCR beta CDR3 regions were amplified from the RNA transcripts. A first-round RT-PCR of the TCR CDR3 used the HTBI primer set with the Qiagen OneStep RT-PCR kit. A second multiplex PCR round built the libraries, followed by size selection and purification. The libraries were sequenced on an Illumina HiSeq2000 using paired-end 100 bp reads. The published analysis was carried out like this. SOAPnuke was used to process the raw data, throwing out any read that contained adapters or uncalled bases, had a mean Phred below 15, or lacked an exact constant-primer or identifier match. High-quality paired reads were merged using COPE v1.2.5, and each unique nucleotide sequence was defined as a clonotype. Clonotypes were aligned to IMGT TRBV, TRBD and TRBJ reference segments using MiTCR v1.1. The analysis was restricted to V-J combinations with a frequency above 0.0001, which together covered just over 99% of the repertoires. The TCS score was defined as the ratio of F50 (clonal expansion) to E x V (chaos), calculated using BLOSUM62-based TCRdist between CDR3 peptides within each V-J. Welch's t-statistics and random forest reduced around 520 V-J features to under 15, which were used in a naive Bayes classifier (R e1071). TCRdb itself trimmed the public reads at Q25 with fastp, ran MiXCR and retained productive beta chains. Rows with one shared CDR3 protein collapse into an entry with the most common genes and DNA. Clone size and V and J calls follow TCRdb, not the original study. In all, the sample holds some 400,000 distinct CDR3 sequences, and roughly 14% of those were seen once. The top ten clones comprise about 20% of the sample.

The sample holds many counts of this clonotype. Its antigen remains unidentified. There are no base qualities to consult, and no much larger clone falls within one base. Hyperthyroidism patients were aged 18 to 65 years and newly diagnosed, with disease duration of less than 2 months. Any patient with an uncontrolled infection, another autoimmune disease, pregnancy or lactation was excluded. Diagnoses were based on clinical symptoms, serum thyroxine and TRAb, thyroid ultrasound and orbital computed tomography. Blood from progressor patients was drawn when they were first diagnosed with hyperthyroidism, before any ophthalmopathy symptoms appeared. Ficoll-Paque density gradient centrifugation was used to isolate PBMCs from around 10 ml of fresh peripheral blood. Progressor patients were first diagnosed with Graves' hyperthyroidism and then developed ophthalmopathy during follow-up. Trizol reagent was used to extract total RNA, and RNA quality was then checked on an Agilent 2100 Bioanalyzer.

Overall results and qualifications from the work: A 13 V-J signature model separated ophthalmopathy from stable hyperthyroidism, with over 85% sensitivity and 81.08% specificity in cross-validation and 80%/75% in testing. In validation, progression to ophthalmopathy was predicted by the model with 70.59% sensitivity and 72.22% specificity, a median of 6.5 months before onset. Most expanded thyroid clonotypes (frequency above 0.001) were also found in blood, which suggests that blood repertoires may mirror thyroid immune responses. Sample size was not statistically predetermined, and blinding of investigators to group allocation was not performed.

Material: blood. This receptor was identified in a man aged 25 to 45 with Graves' hyperthyroidism that later progressed to Graves' ophthalmopathy. The chain is encoded by TRBV6-1 joined to TRBJ1-1, with 10 central nucleotides matching TRBD1. The CDR3 protein: CASSHAGGTGEDTEAFF. The DNA sequence is as follows: TGTGCCAGCAGTCACGCGGGTGGGACAGGGGAGGACACTGAAGCTTTCTTT.